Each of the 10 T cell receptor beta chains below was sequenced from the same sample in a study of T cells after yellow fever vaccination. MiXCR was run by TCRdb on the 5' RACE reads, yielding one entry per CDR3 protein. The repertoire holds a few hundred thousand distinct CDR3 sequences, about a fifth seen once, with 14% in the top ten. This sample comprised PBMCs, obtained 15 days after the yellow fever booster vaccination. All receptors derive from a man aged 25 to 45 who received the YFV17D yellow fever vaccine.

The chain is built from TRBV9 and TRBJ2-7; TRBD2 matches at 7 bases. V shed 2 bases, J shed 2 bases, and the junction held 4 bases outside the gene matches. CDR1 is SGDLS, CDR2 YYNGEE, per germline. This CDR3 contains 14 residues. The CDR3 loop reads CASSVGLGTYEQYF. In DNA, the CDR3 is TGTGCCAGCAGCGTCGGACTAGGAACCTACGAGCAGTACTTC.

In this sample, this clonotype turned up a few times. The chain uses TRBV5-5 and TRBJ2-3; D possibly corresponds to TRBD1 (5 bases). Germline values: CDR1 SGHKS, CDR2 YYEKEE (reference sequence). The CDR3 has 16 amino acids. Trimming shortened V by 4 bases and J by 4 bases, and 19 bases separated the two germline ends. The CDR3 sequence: CASSPQARRGPDTQYF. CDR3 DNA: TGTGCCAGCAGCCCCCAAGCTCGAAGGGGTCCAGATACGCAGTATTTT.

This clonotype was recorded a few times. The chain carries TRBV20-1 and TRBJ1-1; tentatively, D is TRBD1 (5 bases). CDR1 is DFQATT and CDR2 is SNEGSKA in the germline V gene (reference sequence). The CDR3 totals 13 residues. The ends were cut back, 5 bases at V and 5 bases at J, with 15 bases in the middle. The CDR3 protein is CSAPQGEGTEAFF. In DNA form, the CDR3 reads TGCAGTGCTCCCCAGGGTGAGGGGACTGAAGCTTTCTTT.

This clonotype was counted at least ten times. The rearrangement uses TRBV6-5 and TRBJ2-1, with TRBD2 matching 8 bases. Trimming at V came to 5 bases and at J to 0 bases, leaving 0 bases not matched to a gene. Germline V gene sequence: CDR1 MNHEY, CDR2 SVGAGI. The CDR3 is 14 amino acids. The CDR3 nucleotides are TGTGCCAGCAGTACTAGCGGCTCCTACAATGAGCAGTTCTTC. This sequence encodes CASSTSGSYNEQFF.

CDR3: CASSLFSGEVAYNEQFF. The CDR3 bases are TGTGCCAGCAGTTTATTTAGCGGAGAGGTGGCCTACAATGAGCAGTTCTTC. This rearrangement joins TRBV12-3 or TRBV12-4 to TRBJ2-1, with a possible D match to TRBD2 (6 bases). The CDR3 sequence is 17 residues long. V was shortened by 2 bases and J by 2 bases, with 16 bases between the two germline ends.

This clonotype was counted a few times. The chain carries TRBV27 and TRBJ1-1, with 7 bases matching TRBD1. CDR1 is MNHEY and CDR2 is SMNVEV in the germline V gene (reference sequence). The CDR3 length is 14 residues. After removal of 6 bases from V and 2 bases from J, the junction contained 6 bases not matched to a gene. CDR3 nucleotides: TGTGCCAGCAGAAAACAGGGGCTTAACACTGAAGCTTTCTTT. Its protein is CASRKQGLNTEAFF.

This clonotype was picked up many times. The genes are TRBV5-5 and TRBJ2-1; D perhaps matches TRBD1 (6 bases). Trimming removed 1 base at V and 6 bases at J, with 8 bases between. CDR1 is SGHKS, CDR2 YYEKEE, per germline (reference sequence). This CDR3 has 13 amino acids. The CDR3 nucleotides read TGTGCCAGCAGCTTGCCGACAGGCAATGAGCAGTTCTTC. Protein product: CASSLPTGNEQFF.

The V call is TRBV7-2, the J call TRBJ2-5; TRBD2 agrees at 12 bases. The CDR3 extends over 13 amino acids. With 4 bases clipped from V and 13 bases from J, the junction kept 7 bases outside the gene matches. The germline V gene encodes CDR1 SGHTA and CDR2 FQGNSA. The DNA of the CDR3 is TGTGCCAGCAGCTCGACTAGCGGGAGTTCCCTGTACTTC. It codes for CASSSTSGSSLYF.

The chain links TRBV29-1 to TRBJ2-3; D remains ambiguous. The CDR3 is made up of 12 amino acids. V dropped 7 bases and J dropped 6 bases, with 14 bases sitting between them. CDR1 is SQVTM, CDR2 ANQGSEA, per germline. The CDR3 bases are TGCAGCGAAGAACTTGGCCCCGATACGCAGTATTTT. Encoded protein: CSEELGPDTQYF.

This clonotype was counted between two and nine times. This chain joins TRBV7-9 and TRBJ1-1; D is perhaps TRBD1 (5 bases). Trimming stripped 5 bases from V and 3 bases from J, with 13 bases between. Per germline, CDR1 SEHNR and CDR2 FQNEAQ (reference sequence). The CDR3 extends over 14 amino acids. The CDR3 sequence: CASSRSGTHTEAFF. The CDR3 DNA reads TGTGCCAGCAGCCGATCCGGGACTCACACTGAAGCTTTCTTT.